Following are 27 T cell receptor beta chains from one sample sequenced in a study of blood T cell repertoires in COVID-19. Assay: immunoSEQ multiplex PCR; the TCRdb copy retains only in-frame clones and omits some. The sample holds 150,000 to 200,000 clones, 80% to 90% seen once. The sequencing sample was made of peripheral blood. These receptors all come from a woman at least 80 years old with COVID-19, enrolled during active disease.

The rearrangement links TRBV3-1 (or the pseudogene TRBV3-2) to TRBJ1-2; 7 bases agree with TRBD1. CDR3 length equals 11 residues. J lost 8 bases, V lost 6 bases, and 3 bases had no gene match. Germline CDR1 reads LGHDT; CDR2 reads YNNKEL (reference sequence). The CDR3 loop reads CASSNRGGYTF. The CDR3 region has the DNA TGTGCCAGCAGTAACAGGGGAGGCTACACCTTC.

J is TRBJ2-5 and V is TRBV2; D possibly corresponds to TRBD2 (6 bases). The V and J ends lost 3 bases and 1 base respectively, with 9 bases between them. Per germline, CDR1 SNHLY and CDR2 FYNNEI. This CDR3 contains 14 residues. The CDR3 loop reads CASSDLRGQETQYF. For the CDR3, the DNA is TGTGCCAGCAGTGACCTGCGGGGCCAAGAGACCCAGTACTTC.

V gene TRBV5-6 combines with J gene TRBJ1-1, with no clear D. The V end lost 0 bases, the J end lost 5 bases, and 8 bases lay between the germline ends. Germline V CDR1 and CDR2: SGHDT, YYEEEE. There are 13 residues in the CDR3. In DNA form, the CDR3 reads TGTGCCAGCAGCTTGGACTCCCCGACTGAAGCTTTCTTT. Translation: CASSLDSPTEAFF. Full variable domain (outside the CDR3, taken from reference TRBV5-6 and TRBJ1-1): DAGVTQSPTHLIKTRGQQVTLRCSPKSGHDTVSWYQQALGQGPQFIFQYYEEEERQRGNFPDRFSGHQFPNYSSELNVNALLLGDSALYLCASSLDSPTEAFFGQGTRLTVV.

The chain carries TRBV3-1 (or the pseudogene TRBV3-2) and TRBJ2-7; D gene uncertain. The V end lost 4 bases, the J end lost 0 bases, and 7 bases lay between the germline ends. CDR3 length equals 13 residues. CDR1 LGHDT and CDR2 YNNKEL come from the germline V gene (reference sequence). This chain's CDR3 is CASSPSNSYEQYF. The DNA for the CDR3 is TGTGCCAGCAGCCCCTCTAACTCCTACGAGCAGTACTTC.

The V gene is TRBV19, the J gene TRBJ2-5; D possibly corresponds to TRBD2 (5 bases). Germline CDR1 reads LNHDA; CDR2 reads SQIVND (reference sequence). V shed 3 bases and J shed 5 bases, with 16 bases lying between them. CDR3 size: 15 residues. CDR3 region: CASSISIGGWETQYF. The DNA for the CDR3 is TGTGCCAGTAGTATCTCAATTGGAGGATGGGAGACCCAGTACTTC.

This chain connects TRBV6-2 or TRBV6-3 to TRBJ2-7; D possibly corresponds to TRBD2 (6 bases). Germline lookup yields CDR1 MNHEY and CDR2 SVGEGT. The V gene lost 2 bases and the J gene lost 0 bases, with 8 bases spanning the gap. CDR3 length: 14 amino acids. The CDR3 region has the DNA TGTGCCAGCAGTTACGCCGGGAGCTCCTACGAGCAGTACTTC. This sequence encodes CASSYAGSSYEQYF.

The DNA for the CDR3 is TGTGCCAGCAGCTTCAGCGTAGGGGTGGGTCTAGCCTACGAGCAGTACTTC. It codes for CASSFSVGVGLAYEQYF. The chain is built from TRBV5-4 and TRBJ2-7; D possibly corresponds to TRBD1 (5 bases). The CDR3 is 17 amino acids. CDR1 and CDR2 from the germline V gene are SGHNT and YYREEE (reference sequence). V was trimmed by 2 bases and J by 2 bases, leaving 20 bases between them.

This clone occurred once. One end of the junction is discordant with germline, which a read error may explain. The rearrangement links TRBV7-7 to TRBJ2-2; tentative D call: TRBD1 (5 bases). Germline CDR1 and CDR2: SSHAT and FNYEAQ (reference sequence). The CDR3 runs 16 residues. The CDR3 spells CASSLDSPLVSGELFF. The CDR3 DNA sequence: TGTGCTAGCAGCTTAGACAGTCCCCTCGTGTCCGGGGAGCTGTTTTTT.

This rearrangement joins TRBV5-1 to TRBJ1-4; 7 bases are shared with TRBD1. Germline-derived CDR1 and CDR2 are SGHRS and YFSETQ. This CDR3 region has 14 residues. The V gene end was trimmed by 2 bases and the J gene end by 6 bases; junction bases not matched to a gene: 4. CDR3 amino acids: CASSLTGTDEKLFF. As DNA, the CDR3 is TGCGCCAGCAGCTTAACCGGGACAGATGAAAAACTGTTTTTT.

This clone turned up a few times. The chain employs TRBV2 and TRBJ2-1; 12 nucleotides line up with TRBD2. In germline, CDR1 is SNHLY, CDR2 FYNNEI. This CDR3 is built from 15 residues. V lost 8 bases to trimming and J lost 8 bases; unmatched junction nucleotides: 10. For the CDR3, the DNA is TGTGCCAGCCAGGGACTAGCGGGCCCTTGGCATGAGCAGTTCTTC. Its translation is CASQGLAGPWHEQFF.

The count of this clone is one. The gene calls are TRBV9 and TRBJ2-1; D is unresolved. This CDR3 has 14 residues. V lost 4 bases and J 8 bases, leaving 16 bases between the germline ends. The germline gives CDR1 SGDLS, CDR2 YYNGEE. In DNA, the CDR3 is TGTGCCAGCAGCCCTCTCTCAGGATGGGATGAGCAGTTCTTC. It yields the protein CASSPLSGWDEQFF.

This clone showed up just a few times. This sequence joins TRBV18 and TRBJ2-7; no firm D call. The germline V and J ends were trimmed by 1 base and 0 bases, with 16 bases remaining between them. The CDR3 runs 17 residues. CDR1 and CDR2 from the germline V gene are KGHSH and LQKENI. The CDR3 DNA reads TGTGCCAGCTCACCACGCCCTCTATTCGGTGGCTCCTACGAGCAGTACTTC. Its protein product is CASSPRPLFGGSYEQYF.

The V gene is TRBV14, the J gene TRBJ1-6; 8 bases are a match to TRBD1. The germline V gene encodes CDR1 SGHDN and CDR2 FVKESK. V gave up 6 bases and J gave up 8 bases; unmatched junction bases: 6. The CDR3 spans 14 residues. The CDR3 bases are TGTGCCAGCAGGTCCGGGACAGGTTATTCACCCCTCCACTTT. Translation: CASRSGTGYSPLHF.

J is TRBJ1-1 and V is TRBV27; 7 bases are shared with TRBD1. CDR1 and CDR2 from the germline V gene are MNHEY and SMNVEV (reference sequence). Trimming cost V 6 bases and J 8 bases; bases outside gene matches: 9. CDR3 length: 13 amino acids. The CDR3 here is CASRPLDREEAFF. CDR3 coding DNA: TGTGCCAGCAGGCCCCTCGACAGGGAGGAAGCTTTCTTT.

The chain joins TRBV18 to TRBJ2-7; TRBD1 matches 11 bases. The junction had 4 bases not matched to a gene; V was cut back by 3 bases and J by 3 bases. Germline V gene data show CDR1 as KGHSH and CDR2 as LQKENI. This CDR3 is built from 15 residues. The CDR3 nucleotides read TGTGCCAGCTCACCTCCCGGGACAGGGGGCTACGAGCAGTACTTC. It translates to CASSPPGTGGYEQYF.

This clone was seen a handful of times. The chain joins TRBV27 to TRBJ2-6; a weak D match, TRBD1 (5 bases). CDR3 size: 16 residues. V shed 0 bases and J shed 3 bases, with 9 bases lying between them. CDR1 MNHEY and CDR2 SMNVEV come from the germline V gene (reference sequence). The CDR3 DNA reads TGTGCCAGCAGTTTATCGCTCAGGGTTGGGGCCAACGTCCTGACTTTC. It specifies CASSLSLRVGANVLTF.

This rearrangement joins TRBV15 to TRBJ2-7; D perhaps matches TRBD1 (6 bases). The CDR3 covers 14 residues. The germline gives CDR1 LNHNV, CDR2 YYDKDF (reference sequence). V was pared by 1 base and J by 7 bases, with 14 bases between. The CDR3 spells CATSRGSWDTEQYF. Here the CDR3 DNA reads TGTGCCACCAGCAGAGGTTCCTGGGACACGGAGCAGTACTTC.

The chain joins TRBV7-8 to TRBJ2-3, with 12 bases lining up with TRBD1. V dropped 4 bases and J dropped 1; count of bases not matched to a gene: 9. Germline V gene sequence: CDR1 SGHVS, CDR2 FQNEAQ. CDR3 length equals 18 residues. The CDR3 protein is CASSSSLGQGAGTDTQYF. The CDR3 nucleotides are TGTGCCAGCAGCTCTTCATTGGGACAGGGGGCTGGCACAGATACGCAGTATTTT.

This sequence joins TRBV6-1 and TRBJ2-7, with TRBD1 matching 7 bases. V shed 3 bases, J shed 3 bases, and the junction held 5 bases outside the gene matches. Germline lookup yields CDR1 MNHNS and CDR2 SASEGT. The CDR3 has 14 residues. The CDR3 sequence is CASSDDRVLYEQYF. CDR3 nucleotides: TGTGCCAGCAGTGACGACAGGGTTCTCTACGAGCAGTACTTC.

In its sample, this clone was seen once. The rearrangement uses TRBV10-2 and TRBJ1-2, with 9 bases identical to TRBD1. The V gene's germline CDR1 is WSHSY and CDR2 SAAADI. J was trimmed by 4 bases and V by 2 bases; bases with no gene match: 8. This CDR3 has 16 amino acids. CDR3 protein: CASSEDGGQGSYGYTF. CDR3 sequence (DNA): TGCGCCAGCAGTGAGGATGGGGGACAGGGATCCTATGGCTACACCTTC.

For this clone: The sample carries other DNA sequences with the same CDR3. V usage is TRBV5-1 and J usage is TRBJ1-1, with a tentative D call TRBD1 (5 bases). Trimming left V 0 bases short and J 3 bases short, with 9 bases between. The CDR3 is 14 amino acids. Germline V gene lookup returns CDR1 SGHRS and CDR2 YFSETQ. CDR3 sequence reads: CASSLVGQDTEAFF. DNA for the CDR3: TGCGCCAGCAGCTTGGTGGGGCAGGACACTGAAGCTTTCTTT.

V gene TRBV6-5 combines with J gene TRBJ1-3, with D tentatively TRBD1 (5 bases). V lost 4 bases to trimming and J lost 1 base, with 8 bases between them. Germline loops: CDR1 MNHEY, CDR2 SVGAGI. This CDR3 comprises 14 residues. CDR3 in DNA: TGTGCCAGCAGTTTCCCAGGGTCTGGAAACACCATATATTTT. As protein: CASSFPGSGNTIYF.

The chain recombines TRBV18 with TRBJ2-1, with 8 nucleotides matching TRBD2. This CDR3 has 13 amino acids. Per the germline V gene, CDR1 is KGHSH and CDR2 is LQKENI. V lost 2 bases and J lost 9; bases outside the gene matches: 3. CDR3 in DNA: TGTGCCAGCTCACCAGGCCGGGAGGGTGAGCAGTTCTTC. Translating gives CASSPGREGEQFF.

The rearrangement uses TRBV5-1 and TRBJ2-7; TRBD2 agrees at 12 bases. Germline V CDR1 and CDR2: SGHRS, YFSETQ. J gave up 5 bases and V 0 bases, and 9 bases lay outside the gene matches. This CDR3 is 17 amino acids long. CDR3 protein: CASSLALLAGGGNEQYF. The CDR3 coding sequence is TGCGCCAGCAGCTTGGCATTACTAGCGGGAGGCGGCAACGAGCAGTACTTC.

V is TRBV7-2 and J is TRBJ2-7; D possibly corresponds to TRBD2 (5 bases). The germline V gene has CDR1 SGHTA and CDR2 FQGNSA. The CDR3 length is 14 residues. V lost 5 bases and J 0 bases, leaving 11 bases between the germline ends. CDR3 loop: CASSPDFASYEQYF. Written as DNA, the CDR3 is TGTGCCAGCAGCCCGGACTTCGCCTCCTACGAGCAGTACTTC.

V usage is TRBV4-3 and J usage is TRBJ1-1; 7 nucleotides agree with TRBD1. The CDR3 consists of 15 residues. In germline, CDR1 is LGHNA, CDR2 YSLEER. The J segment lost 0 bases and the V segment lost 4 bases, leaving 5 bases of the junction unmatched. The CDR3 nucleotides are TGCGCCAGCAGCCCCAGGACAGGATTGAACACTGAAGCTTTCTTT. Residues: CASSPRTGLNTEAFF.

The gene calls are TRBV3-1 (or the pseudogene TRBV3-2) and TRBJ2-3; 9 bases fit TRBD2. Germline loops: CDR1 LGHDT, CDR2 YNNKEL (reference sequence). Unmatched junction bases numbered 10, after V lost 5 bases and J lost 1 base. The CDR3 covers 17 residues. The CDR3 region is CASSSLQRLAGTDTQYF. CDR3 nucleotide sequence: TGTGCCAGCAGCTCGTTACAGAGACTAGCGGGCACAGATACGCAGTATTTT.